This T cell receptor (beta chain) was sequenced for a study of PD-L1 blockade in urothelial cancer. Unmatched junction bases numbered 10, after V lost 0 bases and J lost 5 bases. This CDR3 contains 17 residues. CDR1 and CDR2 (germline): SGDLS, YYNGEE. Measured with immunoSEQ multiplex PCR; TCRdb has only the in-frame clones, and not every one. There are roughly 84,000 clones in the sample; roughly 82% occur only once, and more than 8% lies in the top ten. The material sequenced was PBMCs, taken around atezolizumab (anti-PD-L1) treatment. The V gene is TRBV9, the J gene TRBJ2-1; TRBD2 matches at 8 bases. The origin of this receptor is a man between 65 and 79 years old with urothelial cancer. The CDR3 loop is CASSVEVAGLGDNEQFF. The CDR3 nucleotides are TGTGCCAGCAGCGTAGAGGTAGCGGGGCTGGGGGACAATGAGCAGTTCTTC.